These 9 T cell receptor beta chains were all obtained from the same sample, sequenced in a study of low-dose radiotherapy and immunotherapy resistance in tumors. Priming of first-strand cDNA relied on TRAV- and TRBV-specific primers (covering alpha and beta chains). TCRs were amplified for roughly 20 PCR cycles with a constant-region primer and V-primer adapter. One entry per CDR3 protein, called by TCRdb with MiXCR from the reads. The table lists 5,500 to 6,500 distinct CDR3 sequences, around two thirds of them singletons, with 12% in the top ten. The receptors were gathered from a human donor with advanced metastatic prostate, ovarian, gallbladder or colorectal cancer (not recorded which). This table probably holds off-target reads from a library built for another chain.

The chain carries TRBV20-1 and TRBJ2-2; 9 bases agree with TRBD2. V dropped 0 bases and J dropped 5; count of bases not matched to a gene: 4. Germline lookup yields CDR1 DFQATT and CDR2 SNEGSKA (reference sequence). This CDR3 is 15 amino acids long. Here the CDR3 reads CSARDGGRGTGELFF. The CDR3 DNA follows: TGCAGTGCTAGAGATGGCGGGAGGGGAACCGGGGAGCTGTTTTTT.

CDR3 in amino acids: CASSLYGGNTEAFF. The CDR3 DNA follows: TGTGCCAGCAGCTTATATGGGGGGAACACTGAAGCTTTCTTT. The chain employs TRBV7-2 and TRBJ1-1; D perhaps matches TRBD1 (5 bases). Deletions cut 2 bases from V and 1 base from J, with 8 bases between. Germline values: CDR1 SGHTA, CDR2 FQGNSA. The CDR3 spans 14 residues.

CDR3 nucleotides: TGTGCCAGCAGTGATAGCGGGGACACAGATACGCAGTATTTT. Its protein is CASSDSGDTDTQYF. The chain carries TRBV6-2 or TRBV6-3 and TRBJ2-3; the match to TRBD2 covers 8 bases. J was trimmed by 2 bases and V by 5 bases; bases with no gene match: 3. Germline CDR1 and CDR2: MNHEY and SVGEGT. The CDR3 extends over 14 amino acids.

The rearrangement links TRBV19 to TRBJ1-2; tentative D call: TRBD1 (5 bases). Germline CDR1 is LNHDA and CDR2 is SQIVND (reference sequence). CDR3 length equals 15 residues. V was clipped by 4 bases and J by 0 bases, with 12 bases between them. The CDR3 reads CASSTADKANYGYTF. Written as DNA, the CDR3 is TGTGCCAGTAGTACCGCGGACAAAGCTAACTATGGCTACACCTTC.

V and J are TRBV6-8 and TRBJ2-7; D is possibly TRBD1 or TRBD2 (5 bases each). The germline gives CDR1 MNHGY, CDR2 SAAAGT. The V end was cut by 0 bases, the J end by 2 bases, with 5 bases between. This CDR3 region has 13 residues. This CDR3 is CASSYSGPYEQYF. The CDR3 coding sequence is TGTGCCAGCAGTTACTCGGGACCCTACGAGCAGTACTTC.

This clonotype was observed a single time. This chain's CDR3 is CASSPGLAGGENIQYF. CDR3 nucleotide sequence: TGTGCCAGCTCACCAGGACTAGCGGGGGGCGAAAACATTCAGTACTTC. The chain links TRBV18 to TRBJ2-4, with 14 bases identical to TRBD2. Germline V lookup: CDR1 KGHSH, CDR2 LQKENI. The CDR3 has 16 residues. V shed 2 bases, J shed 5 bases, and the junction held 2 bases outside the gene matches.

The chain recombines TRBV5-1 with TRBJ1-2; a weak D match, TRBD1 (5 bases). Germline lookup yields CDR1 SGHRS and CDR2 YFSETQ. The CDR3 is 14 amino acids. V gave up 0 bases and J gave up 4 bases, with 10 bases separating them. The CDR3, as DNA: TGCGCCAGCAGCTTGGAGGGGCGCGGCTATGGCTACACCTTC. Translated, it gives CASSLEGRGYGYTF.

CDR3 amino acids: CSVGGAGNTIYF. In nucleotides, the CDR3 is TGCAGCGTTGGGGGTGCTGGAAACACCATATATTTT. The chain couples TRBV29-1 to TRBJ1-3; D gene unclear. CDR1 and CDR2 (germline): SQVTM, ANQGSEA. CDR3 length equals 12 residues. V lost 4 bases and J 2 bases, leaving 6 bases between the germline ends.

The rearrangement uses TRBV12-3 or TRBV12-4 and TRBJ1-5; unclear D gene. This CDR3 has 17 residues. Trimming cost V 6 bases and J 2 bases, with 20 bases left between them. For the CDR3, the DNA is TGTGCCAGCAGCCAAACTCGGAGCACGGGAGGCAATCAGCCCCAGCATTTT. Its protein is CASSQTRSTGGNQPQHF.